One sample yielded the 16 T cell receptor beta chains listed below, sequenced in a study of T-cell memory formation after mild COVID-19. TCRdb reprocessed the 5' RACE reads via MiXCR and lists one record per CDR3 protein. The sample yields around 250,000 distinct CDR3 sequences, over 9% seen once. Material: PBMCs or a T cell subset sorted from them (not recorded which). The receptors come from a young man who had mild COVID-19 (a few samples of this study predate the infection). Cell type and time point are not known.

The V gene is TRBV4-1, the J gene TRBJ1-2, with D maybe TRBD1 (6 bases). This CDR3 is built from 15 residues. CDR1 is MGHRA and CDR2 is YSYEKL in the germline V gene. V lost 2 bases and J 8 bases, leaving 18 bases between the germline ends. CDR3 coding DNA: TGCGCCAGCAGCCAACATACTATCGACAGGAAAGGCTACACCTTC. Amino acids: CASSQHTIDRKGYTF.

The J gene is TRBJ2-5, the V gene TRBV2, with 7 positions matching TRBD1. The CDR3 is 15 residues long. J lost 1 base, V lost 0 bases, and 2 bases had no gene match. Germline V gene sequence: CDR1 SNHLY, CDR2 FYNNEI. The CDR3 DNA is TGTGCCAGCAGTGAAGCGGGACAGACCCAAGAGACCCAGTACTTC. This encodes CASSEAGQTQETQYF. Full variable domain (remainder filled in from reference TRBV2 and TRBJ2-5): EPEVTQTPSHQVTQMGQEVILRCVPISNHLYFYWYRQILGQKVEFLVSFYNNEISEKSEIFDDQFSVERPDGSNFTLKIRSTKLEDSAMYFCASSEAGQTQETQYFGPGTRLLVL.

V usage is TRBV7-3 and J usage is TRBJ2-2; TRBD1 agrees at 7 bases. This CDR3 is built from 14 residues. The V gene end was trimmed by 1 base and the J gene end by 4 bases; junction bases not matched to a gene: 0. The V gene's germline CDR1 is SGHTA and CDR2 FQGTGA. The CDR3 here is CASSLKGATGELFF. The CDR3 DNA reads as TGTGCCAGCAGCTTAAAGGGGGCCACCGGGGAGCTGTTTTTT.

Only a few counts were recorded for this clonotype. This chain joins TRBV7-2 and TRBJ1-5; D gene ambiguous. Germline-derived CDR1 and CDR2 are SGHTA and FQGNSA. The CDR3 has 15 residues. Trimming removed 2 bases at V and 6 bases at J, with 14 bases between. The CDR3 region is CASSLFRGGSQPQHF. The CDR3 region has the DNA TGTGCCAGCAGCTTATTTCGGGGAGGGAGTCAGCCCCAGCATTTT. Full variable domain (rest looked up from reference TRBV7-2 and TRBJ1-5): GAGVSQSPSNKVTEKGKDVELRCDPISGHTALYWYRQSLGQGLEFLIYFQGNSAPDKSGLPSDRFSAERTGGSVSTLTIQRTQQEDSAVYLCASSLFRGGSQPQHFGDGTRLSIL.

This clonotype was counted only a few times. The chain carries TRBV2 and TRBJ2-1, with 12 bases identical to TRBD1. Germline V gene lookup returns CDR1 SNHLY and CDR2 FYNNEI. Losses at the gene ends were 10 bases for V and 0 bases for J; bases not matched to a gene: 10. The CDR3 contains 17 residues. The DNA for the CDR3 is TGTGCCACCAGGGACAGGGGGCAATTGGGCTCCTACAATGAGCAGTTCTTC. Translation: CATRDRGQLGSYNEQFF.

This clonotype turned up a few times. The J gene is TRBJ1-2, the V gene TRBV5-1; D is perhaps TRBD1 (5 bases). The germline V and J ends were trimmed by 1 base and 5 bases, with 12 bases remaining between them. This CDR3 comprises 14 residues. Germline lookup yields CDR1 SGHRS and CDR2 YFSETQ. The CDR3, as DNA: TGCGCCAGCAGCTTGATGGACACTTCTTATGGCTACACCTTC. It yields the protein CASSLMDTSYGYTF.

This clonotype was observed a handful of times. This chain uses TRBV4-2 with TRBJ2-5; 12 bases are shared with TRBD2. V was clipped by 0 bases and J by 3 bases; unmatched bases: 8. Germline V gene data show CDR1 as LGHNA and CDR2 as YNFKEQ. This CDR3 has 18 amino acids. In nucleotides, the CDR3 is TGTGCCAGCAGCCAAGATCTTATCCCTAGCGGGGGGGAAGAGACCCAGTACTTC. Its protein is CASSQDLIPSGGEETQYF.

This rearrangement joins TRBV27 to TRBJ2-7; 11 nucleotides match TRBD2. The CDR3 contains 15 residues. V shed 2 bases, J shed 3 bases, and the junction held 3 bases outside the gene matches. The germline V gene has CDR1 MNHEY and CDR2 SMNVEV (reference sequence). Written as DNA, the CDR3 is TGTGCCAGCAGTTTAACTAGCGGGGGACTCTACGAGCAGTACGTC. Encoded protein: CASSLTSGGLYEQYV.

This clonotype came up many times. V and J are TRBV6-2 or TRBV6-3 and TRBJ2-2, with D maybe TRBD2 (6 bases). Germline CDR1 and CDR2: MNHEY and SVGEGT. This CDR3 has 14 residues. The germline V and J ends were trimmed by 0 bases and 6 bases, with 8 bases remaining between them. CDR3 residues: CASSYSGGSGELFF. As DNA, the CDR3 is TGTGCCAGCAGTTACTCGGGGGGTTCCGGGGAGCTGTTTTTT.

This clonotype was detected ten times or more. The rearrangement joins TRBV18 to TRBJ2-1; TRBD1 or TRBD2 may be the D gene (5 bases each). V was trimmed by 1 base and J by 8 bases, leaving 12 bases between them. The V gene's germline CDR1 is KGHSH and CDR2 LQKENI. The CDR3 length is 14 residues. CDR3 sequence reads: CASSPLGVGDEQFF. CDR3 nucleotides: TGTGCCAGCTCACCACTGGGGGTGGGCGATGAGCAGTTCTTC.

This clonotype was counted between two and nine times. The rearrangement links TRBV5-1 to TRBJ2-3, with 10 bases matching TRBD1. Trimming cost V 3 bases and J 5 bases; bases outside gene matches: 3. Germline V gene lookup returns CDR1 SGHRS and CDR2 YFSETQ. The CDR3 length is 14 residues. In DNA, the CDR3 is TGCGCCAGCAGCTCCGGACAGGGGGTAGATACGCAGTATTTT. As protein: CASSSGQGVDTQYF.

The chain recombines TRBV3-1 with TRBJ2-5; 8 bases map to TRBD2. Germline CDR1 reads LGHDT; CDR2 reads YNNKEL (reference sequence). The CDR3 spans 14 residues. Losses at the gene ends were 6 bases for V and 4 bases for J; bases not matched to a gene: 7. CDR3 loop: CASSFAGGGETQYF. In DNA, the CDR3 is TGTGCCAGCAGTTTCGCGGGGGGTGGAGAGACCCAGTACTTC.

This clonotype has only a few counts. J is TRBJ1-1 and V is TRBV12-3 or TRBV12-4, with 9 bases fitting TRBD1. V was pared by 7 bases and J by 4 bases, with 10 bases of the junction left unmatched. The CDR3 totals 15 residues. The CDR3 sequence: CASNLPTGGGTEAFF. The CDR3 nucleotides are TGTGCCAGCAACCTACCTACAGGGGGCGGCACTGAAGCTTTCTTT.

The sample holds a few counts of this clonotype. This chain connects TRBV6-6 to TRBJ2-7; 7 nucleotides match TRBD1. Germline values: CDR1 MNHNY, CDR2 SVGAGI (reference sequence). The ends lost 5 bases at V and 4 bases at J; junction bases unmatched: 2. The CDR3 is made up of 12 amino acids. The CDR3 loop reads CASSHRGYEQYF. Written as DNA, the CDR3 is TGTGCCAGCAGTCACAGGGGTTACGAGCAGTACTTC.

This clonotype occurred many times. The V and J genes are TRBV5-5 and TRBJ2-3; D gene unclear. The CDR3 has 12 amino acids. Germline V CDR1 and CDR2: SGHKS, YYEKEE (reference sequence). V lost 2 bases to trimming and J lost 6 bases, with 7 bases between them. The CDR3 DNA sequence: TGTGCCAGCAGCTTAGTCTTGGATACGCAGTATTTT. Translated, it gives CASSLVLDTQYF.

This chain links TRBV7-9 with TRBJ1-6; possibly TRBD1 for D (5 bases). Between the trimmed V and J ends, which lost 2 bases and 0 bases, there was a span of 11 bases. The CDR3 is made up of 17 amino acids. The germline gives CDR1 SEHNR, CDR2 FQNEAQ (reference sequence). CDR3 bases: TGTGCCAGCAGCTTAAAGGGAAGGGGCTCCTATAATTCACCCCTCCACTTT. Translating gives CASSLKGRGSYNSPLHF. Complete variable domain (other parts from reference TRBV7-9 and TRBJ1-6): DTGVSQNPRHKITKRGQNVTFRCDPISEHNRLYWYRQTLGQGPEFLTYFQNEAQLEKSRLLSDRFSAERPKGSFSTLEIQRTEQGDSAMYLCASSLKGRGSYNSPLHFGNGTRLTVT.